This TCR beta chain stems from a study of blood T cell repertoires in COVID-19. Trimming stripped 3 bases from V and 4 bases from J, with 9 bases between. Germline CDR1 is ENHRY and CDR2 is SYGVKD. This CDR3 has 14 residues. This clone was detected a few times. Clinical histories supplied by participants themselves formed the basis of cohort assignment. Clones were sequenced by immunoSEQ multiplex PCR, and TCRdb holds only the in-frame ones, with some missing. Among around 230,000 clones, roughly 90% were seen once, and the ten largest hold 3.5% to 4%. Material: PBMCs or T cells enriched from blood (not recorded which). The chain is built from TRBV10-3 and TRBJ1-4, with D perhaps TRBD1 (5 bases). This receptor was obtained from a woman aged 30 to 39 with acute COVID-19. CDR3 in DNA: TGTGCCATCAGTGAAGACAGAGATAATGAAAAACTGTTTTTT. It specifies CAISEDRDNEKLFF.